This entry lists 2 T cell receptor beta chains sequenced from one sample in a study of blood T cell repertoires in COVID-19. Assay: immunoSEQ multiplex PCR; the TCRdb copy retains only in-frame clones and omits some. The sample records approximately 100,000 clones, roughly 92% being singletons. The sequencing sample was made of peripheral blood. The receptors stem from a man between 50 and 59 years old with active COVID-19.

The chain recombines TRBV5-1 with TRBJ1-2; TRBD1 is a possible D gene (5 bases). Germline loops: CDR1 SGHRS, CDR2 YFSETQ. Trimming stripped 4 bases from V and 3 bases from J, with 22 bases between. There are 17 residues in the CDR3. CDR3 sequence: CASSPNIPGGLDYGYTF. Here the CDR3 DNA reads TGCGCCAGCAGCCCAAACATCCCTGGGGGGTTAGACTATGGCTACACCTTC.

This chain connects TRBV9 to TRBJ2-7; 8 bases map to TRBD1. With 4 bases clipped from V and 5 bases from J, the junction kept 8 bases outside the gene matches. Per the germline V gene, CDR1 is SGDLS and CDR2 is YYNGEE. The CDR3 runs to 14 residues. Written as DNA, the CDR3 is TGTGCCAGCAGCCCCGGGACAGGAACACACGAGCAGTACTTC. This translates into CASSPGTGTHEQYF.